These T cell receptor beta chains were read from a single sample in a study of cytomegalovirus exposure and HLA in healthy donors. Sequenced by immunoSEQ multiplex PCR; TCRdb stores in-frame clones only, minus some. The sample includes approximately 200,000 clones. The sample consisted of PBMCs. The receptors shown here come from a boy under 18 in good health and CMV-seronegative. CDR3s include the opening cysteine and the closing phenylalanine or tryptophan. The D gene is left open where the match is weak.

TGTGCCAGCAGCTTTCAGGGACTATCAAATCAGCCCCAGCATTTT	CASSFQGLSNQPQHF	TRBV7-2	TRBJ1-5	.
TGCGCCAGCAGCCAAGGGGCTGGGAGGGCCAACACTGAAGCTTTCTTT	CASSQGAGRANTEAFF	TRBV4-1	TRBJ1-1	.
TGCGCCAGCAGCCAAGATTTGGGAGACTCCTACGAGCAGTACTTC	CASSQDLGDSYEQYF	TRBV4-1	TRBJ2-7	.
TGTGCCAGCAGCTTATCAGGGGCGGGCGAGCAGTACTTC	CASSLSGAGEQYF	TRBV7-3	TRBJ2-7	.
TGTGCCAGCAGCTTAGGTGGTGCAGGGCATTCACCCCTCCACTTT	CASSLGGAGHSPLHF	TRBV7-2	TRBJ1-6	.
TGTGCCTGGAGTCCAGGCCCATACGAGCAGTACTTC	CAWSPGPYEQYF	TRBV30	TRBJ2-7	.
TGTGCCAGCAGTGAAGCGGTTGCAGGGAGGGGGAGGGCCCTCCACTTT	CASSEAVAGRGRALHF	TRBV2	TRBJ1-6	.
TGTGCCAGCAGTGCGCCGGGACAGGGAAATTCACCCCTCCACTTT	CASSAPGQGNSPLHF	TRBV28	TRBJ1-6	TRBD1
TGTGCCAGCAGTCCCCTCCGGGGGGCCTACGAGCAGTACTTC	CASSPLRGAYEQYF	TRBV27	TRBJ2-7	TRBD2
TGTGCCAGTAGTATAGATCTTTTGGGGGGACTCGGAAAACTGTTTTTT	CASSIDLLGGLGKLFF	TRBV19	TRBJ1-4	.
TGTGCCAGCAGGCAGGGGGCGCATGACACTGAAGCTTTCTTT	CASRQGAHDTEAFF	TRBV6-6	TRBJ1-1	TRBD1
TGTGCCAGCAGCCCTTATGAGACCCAGTACTTC	CASSPYETQYF	TRBV2	TRBJ2-5	.
TGTGCCAGTAGTATAGGAAGCCAGCCCCAGCATTTT	CASSIGSQPQHF	TRBV19	TRBJ1-5	.
TGCAGCGGGCTTAATGAAAAACTGTTTTTT	CSGLNEKLFF	TRBV29-1	TRBJ1-4	.
TGTGCCAGCAGTTCCACCGGGACAGAAACCGGAGAAGCTTTCTTT	CASSSTGTETGEAFF	TRBV5-5	TRBJ1-1	TRBD1
TGTGCCAGTACAACGAGACAGATCATGAACACTGAAGCTTTCTTT	CASTTRQIMNTEAFF	TRBV6-1	TRBJ1-1	.
TGTGCTAGCAGGCGACAGCGAGATACGCAGTATTTT	CASRRQRDTQYF	TRBV7-7	TRBJ2-3	.
TGCGCCAGCAGCTTGGCCGGGGGGCAGTATTTAGGAGAGACCCAGTACTTC	CASSLAGGQYLGETQYF	TRBV5-1	TRBJ2-5	.
TGTGCCAGTAGTAGGGGGGACAGGAATCAGCCCCAGCATTTT	CASSRGDRNQPQHF	TRBV19	TRBJ1-5	TRBD1
TGTGCCAGCAGTGAAAGCCGCGTGGGGACACCTAGCACAGATACGCAGTATTTT	CASSESRVGTPSTDTQYF	TRBV2	TRBJ2-3	.
TGTGCCAGCAGTTCGGGGTTCGGTGAAGCTTTCTTT	CASSSGFGEAFF	TRBV28	TRBJ1-1	.
TGTGCCAGCACCTCGGTAAGCTCCTACGAGCAGTACTTC	CASTSVSSYEQYF	TRBV7-2	TRBJ2-7	.
TGCAGCGTTGCCGGGACAGCAAAAGGGGGAAACACCATATATTTT	CSVAGTAKGGNTIYF	TRBV29-1	TRBJ1-3	TRBD1
TGTGCCAGCAGCGTAGGCGGGGGCTCCTACAATGAGCAGTTCTTC	CASSVGGGSYNEQFF	TRBV9	TRBJ2-1	TRBD2
TGCGCCAGCAGCCCTGACAGGGTTGGCTACACCTTC	CASSPDRVGYTF	TRBV5-1	TRBJ1-2	TRBD1
TGTGCCAGCAGTTCCCGCGGGTGGGAACGGGTCGACAATGAGCAGTTCTTC	CASSSRGWERVDNEQFF	TRBV27	TRBJ2-1	.
TGTGCCAGTAGATCGAAACTGGCAACAGGGATCTCACCCCTCCACTTT	CASRSKLATGISPLHF	TRBV19	TRBJ1-6	.
TGTGCCAGCAGTTACAACCAGGGGGCGGAAGCTTTCTTT	CASSYNQGAEAFF	TRBV6-6	TRBJ1-1	TRBD1